The clone carrying this T cell receptor (beta chain) was counted only a few times. Its antigen is still unknown. Molecular barcoding with unique molecular identifiers was used for the TCRbeta library. TCRdb fed the PCR reads into MiXCR, producing one record per CDR3 protein. The sample records fewer than 150,000 distinct CDR3 sequences, more than 9.5% being singletons. The record originates from a study of T-cell reconstitution after alpha-beta-depleted transplantation in children. Study-level results: Counts and diversity of T cells one year after transplant came mostly from newly produced T cells. Certain patients had high TCRbeta diversity at day 60, and it came from recipient T cells and thymic progenitors that survived. Several hundred rapidly expanded clones from non-depleted graft cells reportedly supplied alpha-beta T cells about two months post-transplant.

This clonotype was sampled from a girl in the first two years of life who had a stem cell transplant for combined immunodeficiency, so the T cells may come from the graft donor. The sequenced sample was PBMCs, mostly from graft donor cells, obtained 180 days after TCRalphabeta/CD19-depleted stem cell transplant.

The CDR3 region is CASRPRWYNEQFF. CDR3 DNA: TGTGCCAGCAGGCCGCGATGGTACAATGAGCAGTTCTTC. V gene TRBV28 combines with J gene TRBJ2-1; D unclear. This CDR3 has 13 amino acids. In germline, CDR1 is MDHEN, CDR2 SYDVKM. V dropped 6 bases and J dropped 4 bases, with 10 bases sitting between them.